Below, 14 T cell receptor beta chains from the same sample are listed, as sequenced in a study of somatic mutations in cytotoxic T cells in rheumatoid arthritis. Assay used: immunoSEQ multiplex PCR; TCRdb lists only in-frame clones, some missing. The repertoire includes roughly 17,000 clones, roughly 80% of them detected once, and approximately 9.3% sits in the top ten. The sequencing input was CD8+ T cells sorted from blood. All receptors derive from an adult with rheumatoid arthritis.

This clone was counted between two and nine times. The chain recombines TRBV9 with TRBJ2-2; D may be TRBD1 or TRBD2 (6 bases each). The CDR3 has 15 residues. Trimming took 5 bases from V and 3 from J, leaving 14 bases between them. CDR1 is SGDLS and CDR2 is YYNGEE in the germline V gene. CDR3 DNA: TGTGCCAGCAGAGGAGGGGGTCCGGACACCGGGGAGCTGTTTTTT. Its translation: CASRGGGPDTGELFF.

CDR3 residues: CASSAGYTDTQYF. The CDR3 DNA reads as TGTGCCAGCAGCGCAGGGTACACAGATACGCAGTATTTT. The gene calls are TRBV9 and TRBJ2-3, with D tentatively TRBD1 (5 bases). Germline lookup yields CDR1 SGDLS and CDR2 YYNGEE. Trimming stripped 3 bases from V and 2 bases from J, with 7 bases between. This CDR3 comprises 13 residues.

The chain uses TRBV19 and TRBJ2-7, with a weak D call TRBD1 (6 bases). With 5 bases removed from V and 0 bases from J, the gap between germline ends came to 8 bases. The CDR3 contains 13 residues. Germline CDR1 LNHDA, CDR2 SQIVND (reference sequence). CDR3 sequence: CASSWDISYEQYF. Written as DNA, the CDR3 is TGTGCCAGTAGTTGGGACATCTCCTACGAGCAGTACTTC. The whole variable domain, remainder taken from reference TRBV19 and TRBJ2-7, is DGGITQSPKYLFRKEGQNVTLSCEQNLNHDAMYWYRQDPGQGLRLIYYSQIVNDFQKGDIAEGYSVSREKKESFPLTVTSAQKNPTAFYLCASSWDISYEQYFGPGTRLTVT.

The J gene is TRBJ2-2, the V gene TRBV21-1; the DNA was not used to check the table's D call, TRBD1. TRBV21-1 is a listed pseudogene. The CDR3 has 13 amino acids. The CDR3 region has the DNA TGTGCCAGCAGGGACAGGGACACCGGGGAGCTGTTTTTT. This gives the protein CASRDRDTGELFF.

The chain links TRBV6-5 to TRBJ1-4, with D possibly matching TRBD1 (6 bases). The CDR3 totals 14 residues. Germline V CDR1 and CDR2: MNHEY, SVGAGI. Trimming removed 6 bases from V and 4 bases from J, with 12 bases in between. The CDR3 nucleotides read TGTGCCAGCAGGGACAGAGACTTTAATGAAAAACTGTTTTTT. Protein product: CASRDRDFNEKLFF.

This clone was detected only a few times. This sequence joins TRBV10-3 and TRBJ1-6; weak D call: TRBD1 (6 bases). The CDR3 length is 17 residues. Germline V gene sequence: CDR1 ENHRY, CDR2 SYGVKD. V was cut by 0 bases and J by 10 bases, with 19 bases left in between. In DNA, the CDR3 is TGTGCCATCAGTGAGTCTGGGAGTCAGGGGTTAAGGTCACCCCTCCACTTT. The encoded protein is CAISESGSQGLRSPLHF.

The chain employs TRBV6-1 and TRBJ2-5; TRBD2 matches at 7 bases. The CDR3 loop spans 15 amino acids. Germline trimming cut 0 bases from V and 3 bases from J; bases unmatched to any gene: 4. Germline V gene lookup returns CDR1 MNHNS and CDR2 SASEGT. CDR3 coding DNA: TGTGCCAGCAGTGAAGCAGGACTAGAAGAAGAGACCCAGTACTTC. It encodes CASSEAGLEEETQYF.

This clone was seen only once. At one boundary the junction diverges from the germline segment, which might be a read error. This chain connects TRBV7-9 to TRBJ1-2; 9 nucleotides agree with TRBD1. Germline assignment: CDR1 SEHNR and CDR2 FQNEAQ (reference sequence). The CDR3 length is 17 residues. CDR3 sequence reads: CASSIARTGVPIYGYTF. CDR3 nucleotide sequence: TGTGCCAGCAGCATAGCTCGGACAGGGGTGCCAATCTATGGCTACACCTTC.

The J gene is TRBJ1-6, the V gene TRBV4-1; maybe TRBD1 (6 bases). V lost 0 bases, J lost 0 bases, and 12 bases lay in between. Per the germline V gene, CDR1 is MGHRA and CDR2 is YSYEKL. The CDR3 extends over 18 amino acids. CDR3 sequence (DNA): TGCGCCAGCAGCCAAGAATGGGGGCTAAGCTCCTATAATTCACCCCTCCACTTT. Translating gives CASSQEWGLSSYNSPLHF.

The chain combines TRBV4-1 with TRBJ2-7; D possibly matches TRBD1 or TRBD2 (5 bases each). Germline-derived CDR1 and CDR2 are MGHRA and YSYEKL. The CDR3 loop spans 16 amino acids. V was cut by 4 bases and J by 2 bases, with 18 bases left in between. This chain's CDR3 is CASSPLRGERTYEQYF. As DNA, the CDR3 is TGCGCCAGCAGCCCCCTGAGGGGTGAGAGGACCTACGAGCAGTACTTC.

The rearrangement links TRBV7-9 to TRBJ2-3; D is unclear. The CDR3 sequence is 15 residues long. Per the germline V gene, CDR1 is SEHNR and CDR2 is FQNEAQ (reference sequence). V lost 0 bases to trimming and J lost 2 bases, with 9 bases between them. CDR3: CASSLARTSTDTQYF. CDR3 coding DNA: TGTGCCAGCAGCTTAGCCAGGACGTCCACAGATACGCAGTATTTT.

This clone was detected once. The rearrangement uses TRBV4-1 and TRBJ2-7; 8 bases line up with TRBD2. The J segment lost 1 base and the V segment lost 1 base, leaving 3 bases of the junction unmatched. Germline CDR1 and CDR2: MGHRA and YSYEKL. CDR3 length: 15 residues. The CDR3 nucleotides read TGCGCCAGCAGCCAAGTGCCTAGCGGGTCCTACGAGCAGTACTTC. Its protein is CASSQVPSGSYEQYF.

This chain connects TRBV25-1 to TRBJ1-4, with D hard to call. Germline-derived CDR1 and CDR2 are MGHDK and SYGVNS. There are 12 residues in the CDR3. The V end was cut by 6 bases, the J end by 0 bases, with 2 bases between. CDR3 bases: TGTGCCAGCAGAGCAACTAATGAAAAACTGTTTTTT. Amino acids: CASRATNEKLFF.

The chain uses TRBV6-6 and TRBJ2-4, with 10 bases aligning to TRBD2. There are 16 residues in the CDR3. Looked up from germline, CDR1 is MNHNY and CDR2 is SVGAGI (reference sequence). Trimming at V came to 5 bases and at J to 0 bases, leaving 4 bases not matched to a gene. CDR3 loop: CASSQSGGAAKNIQYF. CDR3 sequence (DNA): TGTGCCAGCAGTCAGAGCGGGGGGGCAGCCAAAAACATTCAGTACTTC.